The 10 T cell receptor beta chains given below trace back to one sample, sequenced in a study of OX40 agonist ivuxolimab in advanced cancers. Generated by immunoSEQ multiplex PCR, the TCRdb table keeps only in-frame clones and is missing some. In the table there are 60,000 to 70,000 clones, more than 75% of which are singletons. Sample: CD4+ or CD8+ T cells sorted from blood, taken in a trial of the OX40 agonist ivuxolimab. The source is an adult with an advanced solid tumor such as melanoma, head and neck, liver or kidney cancer.

V gene TRBV6-1 combines with J gene TRBJ1-1; D uncertain. Per the germline V gene, CDR1 is MNHNS and CDR2 is SASEGT. Trimming shortened V by 8 bases and J by 1 base, and 11 bases separated the two germline ends. CDR3 length: 13 residues. The CDR3 sequence is CASPKQPNTEAFF. CDR3 nucleotides: TGTGCCAGCCCCAAGCAGCCGAACACTGAAGCTTTCTTT.

The V and J genes are TRBV29-1 and TRBJ1-3, with 7 bases lining up with TRBD1. Germline V lookup: CDR1 SQVTM, CDR2 ANQGSEA. The V and J ends lost 8 bases and 3 bases, in that order; junction bases with no gene match: 7. The CDR3 sequence is 13 residues long. In DNA form, the CDR3 reads TGCAGCATTACTCAGGGGGTTGGAAACACCATATATTTT. Translated: CSITQGVGNTIYF.

This clone turned up a few times. This same CDR3 is encoded by further DNA sequences in the sample. V usage is TRBV30 and J usage is TRBJ1-1; D is undetermined. V was shortened by 5 bases and J by 8 bases, with 15 bases between the two germline ends. This CDR3 comprises 12 residues. In germline, CDR1 is GTSNPN, CDR2 SVGIG (reference sequence). CDR3 nucleotide sequence: TGTGCCTGGTCTGGCGGTCGTTACGAAGCTTTCTTT. Translated: CAWSGGRYEAFF. Full variable domain (rest looked up from reference TRBV30 and TRBJ1-1): SQTIHQWPATLVQPVGSPLSLECTVEGTSNPNLYWYRQAAGRGLQLLFYSVGIGQISSEVPQNLSASRPQDRQFILSSKKLLLSDSGFYLCAWSGGRYEAFFGQGTRLTVV.

The rearrangement joins TRBV29-1 to TRBJ2-1; the match to TRBD2 covers 8 bases. The CDR3 extends over 14 amino acids. The germline CDR1 and CDR2 sequences are SQVTM and ANQGSEA. After removal of 4 bases from V and 2 bases from J, the junction contained 4 bases not matched to a gene. CDR3 residues: CSVGLAITYNEQFF. DNA for the CDR3: TGCAGCGTTGGACTAGCGATCACCTACAATGAGCAGTTCTTC.

This chain links TRBV28 with TRBJ2-5; D call uncertain. The CDR3 extends over 15 amino acids. The germline gives CDR1 MDHEN, CDR2 SYDVKM. V lost 6 bases, J lost 7 bases, and 21 bases lay in between. The CDR3 coding sequence is TGTGCCAGCAGACCCGAAGGCAGAGACCGCGGGACCCAGTACTTC. This translates into CASRPEGRDRGTQYF.

There are a few counts of this clone. This chain joins TRBV19 and TRBJ1-2, with no clear D. The CDR3 spans 12 residues. From germline, CDR1 is LNHDA and CDR2 SQIVND (reference sequence). Between the trimmed V and J ends, which lost 8 bases and 0 bases, there was a span of 7 bases. CDR3 nucleotides: TGTGCCAGTGGCACAGCTAACTATGGCTACACCTTC. Its translation: CASGTANYGYTF.

This rearrangement joins TRBV2 to TRBJ1-1, with D unresolved. The V end lost 3 bases, the J end lost 11 bases, and 13 bases lay between the germline ends. Germline assignment: CDR1 SNHLY and CDR2 FYNNEI. The CDR3 is made up of 12 amino acids. Here the CDR3 reads CASSEGGFWAFF. The DNA for the CDR3 is TGTGCCAGCAGTGAGGGCGGGTTTTGGGCTTTCTTT.

This chain links TRBV4-1 with TRBJ1-1; D unclear. Germline CDR1 reads MGHRA; CDR2 reads YSYEKL. CDR3 length equals 14 residues. Trimming left V 1 base short and J 2 bases short, with 8 bases between. For the CDR3, the DNA is TGCGCCAGCAGCCAAGCATCAGAAAACACTGAAGCTTTCTTT. Translation gives CASSQASENTEAFF.

This clone was found once. The CDR3 DNA reads as TGTGCCAGTAGTATAGAAGGGCAACGGAACACTGAAGCTTTCTTT. Translated: CASSIEGQRNTEAFF. The gene calls are TRBV19 and TRBJ1-1; D gene unclear. Germline V gives CDR1 LNHDA, CDR2 SQIVND (reference sequence). V was cut by 0 bases and J by 1 base, with 9 bases left in between. CDR3 length: 15 amino acids. Complete variable domain (other parts from reference TRBV19 and TRBJ1-1): DGGITQSPKYLFRKEGQNVTLSCEQNLNHDAMYWYRQDPGQGLRLIYYSQIVNDFQKGDIAEGYSVSREKKESFPLTVTSAQKNPTAFYLCASSIEGQRNTEAFFGQGTRLTVV.

This clone appeared a single time. Other DNA sequences in this specimen translate into the identical CDR3. The genes are TRBV18 and TRBJ2-7; D may be TRBD1 (5 bases). Trimming shortened V by 3 bases and J by 0 bases, and 6 bases separated the two germline ends. Germline CDR1 reads KGHSH; CDR2 reads LQKENI. The CDR3 runs 13 residues. The CDR3 nucleotides read TGTGCCAGCTCACCGGGGCTCTCCTACGAGCAGTACTTC. Translating it yields CASSPGLSYEQYF.